This TCR beta chain originates from a study of cytomegalovirus exposure and HLA in healthy donors. PCR used 60 Vbeta primers and 13 Jbeta primers. Sequenced by immunoSEQ multiplex PCR; TCRdb stores in-frame clones only, minus some. The sample lists about 120,000 clones, around 62% occurring once. V was pared by 3 bases and J by 3 bases, with 5 bases of the junction left unmatched. Per the germline V gene, CDR1 is SEHNR and CDR2 is FQNEAQ (reference sequence). The CDR3 is 15 amino acids. V is TRBV7-9 and J is TRBJ2-3; 8 positions match TRBD1. The sequence was obtained from a woman aged 35 to 49 in good health and CMV-seropositive. Sequenced material: PBMCs. CDR3 region: CASSLTGAGTDTQYF. In nucleotides, the CDR3 is TGTGCCAGCAGCTTGACAGGGGCAGGAACAGATACGCAGTATTTT.